A single T cell receptor (beta chain) is shown here with its context. What it binds is not known. An end of the junction differs from the germline gene, which may be a read error. Roughly 9.8 milliliters of peripheral blood were drawn from each donor. The sample comes from a study of blood T cells in healthy people across ages. The study's findings and limits: Diversity of TCR beta per million T cells declined in a roughly linear way with age.

A J-beta primer mix and a sample-barcoded 5' primer were used in a second PCR of about 7 to 12 cycles. From the 5' RACE reads, TCRdb called clonotypes with MiXCR, one entry per CDR3 protein. The table has about 930,000 distinct CDR3 sequences, approximately 32% seen once. CDR3 length: 13 residues. Germline V gene sequence: CDR1 SGHRS, CDR2 YFSETQ. These data were likewise used in another study, on T cells of mothers and their children. As that study records: Persistent microchimeric T cell clones were sought, and none were detected.

The genes are TRBV5-1 and TRBJ2-7; 7 positions match TRBD1. The source material was blood. This TCR was sampled from a woman aged 40 to 50 in good health. The CDR3 loop reads CTSSSRQGYEQYF. DNA for the CDR3: TGCACCAGCAGCAGTCGACAGGGCTACGAGCAGTACTTC.